The source of this TCR beta chain is a study of post-analysis software for immune sequencing data (dated by TCRdb to 2014 to 2015). Context from the whole study: Disease courses on record covered relapsing-remitting, secondary progressive and progressive-relapsing multiple sclerosis, though some patients had no subtype annotation. The patient repertoires were set against around eleven previously published healthy control repertoires from donors whose ages ranged from 6 to 25 years. A subset of samples was prepared in parallel using single-end sample barcoding, then pooled and co-amplified after Illumina adapter ligation.

Preparation of the library involved PCR. Instrument used: Illumina HiSeq 2500. To reduce PCR and sequencing biases, unique molecular identifiers were incorporated into the TCR beta cDNA libraries. Every 1 to 10 million input T cells yielded 500,000 or so cDNA molecules, meaning each molecule approximated one T cell. Patient libraries were prepared and sequenced with the same protocol used for the earlier healthy control dataset. Samples belonging to the same batch were prepared together, multiplexed and sequenced on a shared HiSeq lane. The paper's data handling went like this. MIGEC handled the raw barcoded reads, throwing out single-read molecular identifier groups before consensus assembly and CDR3 extraction. Clonotype tables were post-analysed with VDJtools, normalizing diversity by down-sampling all datasets to the smallest sample size. Repertoire overlap clustering matched CDR3 amino acid but not nucleotide sequences to correct batch-related cross-sample contamination. TCRdb ran its own pipeline on the public reads, namely fastp trimming at Q25 and MiXCR clone calling, and kept in-frame beta chains. CDR3 protein sequences are deduplicated, and each keeps its most common genes and DNA. The V and J calls were not made by the authors but by TCRdb's processing. For this sample the table gives about 820,000 distinct CDR3 sequences, of which under 70% were detected only once. Jointly, the top ten make up about 4.5% of the sample.

Overall study results and their limits: Significantly higher frequencies in patients than in controls were found for roughly 5 TRBV segments, including TRBV5-6, TRBV5-1 and TRBV20-1. Direct clustering with F measure revealed strong co-clustering of samples prepared in the same batch, which led to a batch-effect correction. Normalized Chao1 diversity was significantly lower in multiple sclerosis patients than controls, suggesting substantial peripheral T-cell clonal expansion. The multiple sclerosis patient group was slightly younger than the control group.

The CDR3, cysteine through phenylalanine, is 16 amino acids long. Only the CDR3 part of the read is kept: 48 bases, read in frame from the first base. The trim is 5 bases for V and 2 bases for J, with a gap of 18 bases between the germline ends. TCR beta repertoires were profiled from peripheral blood of over 10 young patients with multiple sclerosis to demonstrate the VDJtools post-analysis software. Multiple sclerosis patients were children and adolescents aged 6 to 15 years. Comment on this clonotype: Its recognized antigen is unknown. Per-base quality was not reported, and no clone a single base away is much larger than it.

The sequence was obtained from a girl aged 10 to 17 with multiple sclerosis. Sequenced input: blood. The chain was built from TRBV12-3 or TRBV12-4 and TRBJ2-5; TRBD1 could be the D gene, as 6 bases match. The DNA sequence is TGTGCCAGCAGTACAACGCGGACAGTCTTTCAAGAGACCCAGTACTTC. Its protein product is CASSTTRTVFQETQYF.